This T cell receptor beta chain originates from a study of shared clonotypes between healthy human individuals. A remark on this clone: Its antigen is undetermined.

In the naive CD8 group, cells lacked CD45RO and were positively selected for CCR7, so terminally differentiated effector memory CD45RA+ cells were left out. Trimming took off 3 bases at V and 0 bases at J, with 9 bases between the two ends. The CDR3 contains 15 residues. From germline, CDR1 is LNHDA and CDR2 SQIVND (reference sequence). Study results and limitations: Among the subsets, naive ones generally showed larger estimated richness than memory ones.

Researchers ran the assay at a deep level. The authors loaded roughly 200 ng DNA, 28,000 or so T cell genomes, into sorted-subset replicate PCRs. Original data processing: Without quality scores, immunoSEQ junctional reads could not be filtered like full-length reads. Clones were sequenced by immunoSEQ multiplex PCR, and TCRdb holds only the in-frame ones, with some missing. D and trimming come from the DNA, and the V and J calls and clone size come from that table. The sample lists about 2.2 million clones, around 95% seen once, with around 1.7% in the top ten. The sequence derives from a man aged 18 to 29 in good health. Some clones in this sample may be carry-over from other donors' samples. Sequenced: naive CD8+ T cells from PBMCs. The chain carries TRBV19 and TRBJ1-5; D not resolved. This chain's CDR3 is CASSIQAYSNQPQHF. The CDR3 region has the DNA TGTGCCAGTAGTATTCAAGCTTATAGCAATCAGCCCCAGCATTTT. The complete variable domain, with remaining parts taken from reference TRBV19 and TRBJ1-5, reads DGGITQSPKYLFRKEGQNVTLSCEQNLNHDAMYWYRQDPGQGLRLIYYSQIVNDFQKGDIAEGYSVSREKKESFPLTVTSAQKNPTAFYLCASSIQAYSNQPQHFGDGTRLSIL.